This TCR beta chain was recovered during a study of T cells in tuberculosis. Across the study: A South African cohort included IGRA-negative adolescents, latently infected IGRA-positive adolescents and adults with active tuberculosis.

With respect to this clone: The target antigen is unknown.

The CDR3 covers 14 residues. The germline V gene has CDR1 LNHNV and CDR2 YYDKDF (reference sequence). V lost 0 bases to trimming and J lost 4 bases, with 9 bases between them. Regarding the study as a whole: Selection depended on which cryopreserved specimens were available. The TCR-beta difference was not significant; alpha differences partly reflected length. Smaller distances to GMM-specific TCRs suggested their expansion in active tuberculosis.

Assay used: immunoSEQ multiplex PCR; TCRdb lists only in-frame clones, some missing. The repertoire consists of about 45,000 clones, with roughly 94% occurring once and the leading ten covering under 2%. This TCR was sampled from a donor aged 10-29 years with latent tuberculosis or without tuberculosis infection. Some clones in this sample may be carry-over from other donors' samples. Sequenced: PBMCs. The rearrangement links TRBV15 to TRBJ1-1, with D possibly matching TRBD1 (5 bases). CDR3 residues: CATSREIGGTEAFF. DNA of the CDR3: TGTGCCACCAGCAGAGAAATCGGGGGCACTGAAGCTTTCTTT.